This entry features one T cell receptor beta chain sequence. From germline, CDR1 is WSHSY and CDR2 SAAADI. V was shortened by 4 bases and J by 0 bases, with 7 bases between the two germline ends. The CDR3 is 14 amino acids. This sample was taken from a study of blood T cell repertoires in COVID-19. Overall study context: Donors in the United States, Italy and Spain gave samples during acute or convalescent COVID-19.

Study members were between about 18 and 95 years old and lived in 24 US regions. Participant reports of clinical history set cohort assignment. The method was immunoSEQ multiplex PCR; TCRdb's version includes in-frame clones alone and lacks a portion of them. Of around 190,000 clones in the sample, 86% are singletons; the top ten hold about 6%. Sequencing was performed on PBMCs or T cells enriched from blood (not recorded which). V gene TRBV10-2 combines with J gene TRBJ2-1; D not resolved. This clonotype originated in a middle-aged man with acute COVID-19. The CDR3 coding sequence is TGCGCCAGCAGTGGACTGGACTCCTACAATGAGCAGTTCTTC. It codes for CASSGLDSYNEQFF.